This is a list of T cell receptor beta chains from one sample in a study of control samples from healthy donors and cancer patients. Data came from immunoSEQ multiplex PCR; TCRdb stores just in-frame clones and leaves some out. The sample contains 50,000 to 70,000 clones, more than 95% of which appear only once. The sequencing sample was made of blood. These receptors were obtained from a woman younger than 35 in good health. CDR3s include the opening cysteine and the closing phenylalanine or tryptophan. The D gene is left open where the match is weak. Where a row states a size, it is once, few, many or the class of an expanded clone; other rows omit it.

v_gene: TRBV14
j_gene: TRBJ2-7
d_gene: -
abundance: -
CDR3aa: CASSQVRRPYEQYF
CDR3nt: TGTGCCAGCAGCCAAGTGCGTAGGCCTTACGAGCAGTACTTC

v_gene: TRBV6-2/TRBV6-3
j_gene: TRBJ1-2
d_gene: TRBD1
abundance: -
CDR3aa: CASSYSSGQGASGYTF
CDR3nt: TGTGCCAGCAGTTACTCGAGCGGGCAGGGGGCCAGCGGCTACACCTTC

v_gene: TRBV24-1
j_gene: TRBJ2-3
d_gene: -
abundance: -
CDR3aa: CATSDPPSDTQYF
CDR3nt: TGTGCCACCAGTGATCCCCCCTCGGATACGCAGTATTTT

v_gene: TRBV11-2
j_gene: TRBJ2-7
d_gene: -
abundance: -
CDR3aa: CASSLDTLTYEQYF
CDR3nt: TGTGCCAGCAGCTTAGACACTCTGACATACGAGCAGTACTTC

v_gene: TRBV11-2
j_gene: TRBJ2-7
d_gene: TRBD1
abundance: -
CDR3aa: CASSLNRGSLYEQYF
CDR3nt: TGTGCCAGCAGTTTGAACAGGGGTAGTCTCTACGAGCAGTACTTC

v_gene: TRBV5-1
j_gene: TRBJ1-2
d_gene: TRBD1
abundance: -
CDR3aa: CASSLGGTGNALGYTF
CDR3nt: TGCGCCAGCAGCTTGGGGGGGACAGGGAACGCCCTTGGCTACACCTTC

v_gene: TRBV19
j_gene: TRBJ1-1
d_gene: TRBD1
abundance: -
CDR3aa: CASSGQGNTEAFF
CDR3nt: TGTGCCAGTAGCGGACAGGGAAACACTGAAGCTTTCTTT

v_gene: TRBV21-1
j_gene: TRBJ2-2
d_gene: -
abundance: -
CDR3aa: CASSKDRRGADGELFF
CDR3nt: TGTGCCAGCAGCAAAGACCGTAGGGGGGCGGACGGGGAGCTGTTTTTT

v_gene: TRBV30
j_gene: TRBJ1-5
d_gene: -
abundance: -
CDR3aa: CAWSAGGGPQHF
CDR3nt: TGTGCCTGGAGTGCCGGGGGGGGGCCCCAGCATTTT

v_gene: TRBV7-9
j_gene: TRBJ2-5
d_gene: -
abundance: -
CDR3aa: CASSYTTESQETQYF
CDR3nt: TGTGCCAGCAGCTATACGACAGAATCCCAAGAGACCCAGTACTTC

v_gene: TRBV20-1
j_gene: TRBJ1-2
d_gene: TRBD1
abundance: -
CDR3aa: CSAPTGGGYTF
CDR3nt: TGCAGTGCTCCTACAGGGGGCGGCTACACCTTC

v_gene: TRBV10-3
j_gene: TRBJ1-1
d_gene: -
abundance: -
CDR3aa: CAINSQENTEAFF
CDR3nt: TGTGCCATCAATAGCCAAGAGAACACTGAAGCTTTCTTT

v_gene: TRBV4-2
j_gene: TRBJ2-3
d_gene: -
abundance: -
CDR3aa: CASSQGYQGSDTQYF
CDR3nt: TGTGCCAGCAGCCAAGGCTATCAGGGCTCAGATACGCAGTATTTT

v_gene: TRBV6-5
j_gene: TRBJ2-5
d_gene: TRBD1
abundance: -
CDR3aa: CASLGIDRVETQYF
CDR3nt: TGTGCCAGCCTCGGAATAGACAGGGTGGAGACCCAGTACTTC

v_gene: TRBV6-2/TRBV6-3
j_gene: TRBJ1-4
d_gene: -
abundance: -
CDR3aa: CASSSLNTATNEKLFF
CDR3nt: TGTGCCAGCAGTTCTTTAAACACTGCAACTAATGAAAAACTGTTTTTT

v_gene: TRBV2
j_gene: TRBJ1-1
d_gene: -
abundance: -
CDR3aa: CASSGGGLNTEAFF
CDR3nt: TGTGCCAGCAGTGGCGGAGGCCTGAACACTGAAGCTTTCTTT

v_gene: TRBV6-6
j_gene: TRBJ2-1
d_gene: TRBD2
abundance: -
CDR3aa: CASSLGTSGGEQFF
CDR3nt: TGTGCCAGCAGTTTAGGGACTAGCGGGGGTGAGCAGTTCTTC

v_gene: TRBV4-3
j_gene: TRBJ1-4
d_gene: TRBD1
abundance: -
CDR3aa: CASSRKTGQGNEKLFF
CDR3nt: TGCGCCAGCAGCCGAAAAACCGGACAGGGCAATGAAAAACTGTTTTTT

v_gene: TRBV11-2
j_gene: TRBJ2-5
d_gene: TRBD2
abundance: -
CDR3aa: CASSLQKGLDQETQYF
CDR3nt: TGTGCCAGCAGCTTACAGAAAGGACTAGATCAAGAGACCCAGTACTTC

v_gene: TRBV12-5
j_gene: TRBJ1-5
d_gene: -
abundance: -
CDR3aa: CASGYGDGNQPQHF
CDR3nt: TGTGCTAGTGGATACGGGGATGGCAATCAGCCCCAGCATTTT

v_gene: TRBV3-1/TRBV3-2
j_gene: TRBJ2-1
d_gene: -
abundance: -
CDR3aa: CASSRGPYNEQFF
CDR3nt: TGTGCCAGCAGCCGGGGACCTTACAATGAGCAGTTCTTC

v_gene: TRBV5-8
j_gene: TRBJ2-7
d_gene: -
abundance: -
CDR3aa: CASSSRRGTYEQYF
CDR3nt: TGTGCCAGCAGCTCACGACGGGGGACCTACGAGCAGTACTTC

v_gene: TRBV2
j_gene: TRBJ1-1
d_gene: -
abundance: -
CDR3aa: CASSVEGNTEAFF
CDR3nt: TGTGCCAGCAGTGTGGAGGGGAACACTGAAGCTTTCTTT

v_gene: TRBV21-1
j_gene: TRBJ2-7
d_gene: -
abundance: -
CDR3aa: CASSKPETDRSSYEQYF
CDR3nt: TGTGCCAGCAGCAAACCCGAGACGGACAGGAGCTCCTACGAGCAGTACTTC

v_gene: TRBV11-3
j_gene: TRBJ2-5
d_gene: -
abundance: -
CDR3aa: CASSPGRGVQETQYF
CDR3nt: TGTGCCAGCAGCCCGGGGAGGGGGGTTCAAGAGACCCAGTACTTC

v_gene: TRBV18
j_gene: TRBJ2-1
d_gene: -
abundance: once
CDR3aa: CASSPAWGSYNEQFF
CDR3nt: TGTGCCAGCTCACCGGCGTGGGGGTCCTACAATGAGCAGTTCTTC

v_gene: TRBV5-1
j_gene: TRBJ1-1
d_gene: TRBD1
abundance: -
CDR3aa: CASSLGQGGGTEAFF
CDR3nt: TGCGCCAGCAGCTTGGGACAGGGGGGTGGCACTGAAGCTTTCTTT

v_gene: TRBV2
j_gene: TRBJ1-1
d_gene: -
abundance: -
CDR3aa: CASSDALNTEAFF
CDR3nt: TGTGCCAGCAGTGACGCATTGAACACTGAAGCTTTCTTT

v_gene: TRBV10-3
j_gene: TRBJ2-4
d_gene: -
abundance: -
CDR3aa: CAISGGWENIQYF
CDR3nt: TGTGCCATCAGTGGCGGGTGGGAAAACATTCAGTACTTC

v_gene: TRBV7-2
j_gene: TRBJ2-7
d_gene: TRBD2
abundance: few
CDR3aa: CASSFLAGALEGEQYF
CDR3nt: TGTGCCAGCAGCTTTTTAGCGGGGGCACTGGAGGGGGAGCAGTACTTC

v_gene: TRBV29-1
j_gene: TRBJ1-1
d_gene: -
abundance: -
CDR3aa: CSVKEVKAFF
CDR3nt: TGCAGCGTTAAGGAAGTTAAAGCTTTCTTT

v_gene: TRBV12-3/TRBV12-4
j_gene: TRBJ1-2
d_gene: -
abundance: -
CDR3aa: CASSLGGRGYTF
CDR3nt: TGTGCCAGCAGTTTGGGGGGGCGCGGCTACACCTTC

v_gene: TRBV5-1
j_gene: TRBJ2-1
d_gene: TRBD2
abundance: -
CDR3aa: CASSFGGLAWNEQFF
CDR3nt: TGCGCCAGCAGCTTCGGGGGACTAGCGTGGAATGAGCAGTTCTTC

v_gene: TRBV15
j_gene: TRBJ1-1
d_gene: TRBD1
abundance: -
CDR3aa: CATSDVQTGGELVNTEAFF
CDR3nt: TGTGCCACCAGCGATGTACAGACAGGGGGCGAGTTGGTGAACACTGAAGCTTTCTTT

v_gene: TRBV7-8
j_gene: TRBJ2-3
d_gene: TRBD2
abundance: -
CDR3aa: CASSFGGGPLSWADTQYF
CDR3nt: TGTGCCAGCAGCTTCGGGGGGGGACCCTTAAGTTGGGCAGATACGCAGTATTTT

v_gene: TRBV5-8
j_gene: TRBJ2-1
d_gene: -
abundance: -
CDR3aa: CASSFPAMRSITDEQFF
CDR3nt: TGTGCCAGCAGCTTTCCAGCGATGAGGTCGATCACTGATGAGCAGTTCTTC

v_gene: TRBV9
j_gene: TRBJ2-1
d_gene: -
abundance: -
CDR3aa: CASSVEGYNEQFF
CDR3nt: TGTGCCAGCAGCGTAGAGGGTTACAATGAGCAGTTCTTC

v_gene: TRBV7-9
j_gene: TRBJ1-2
d_gene: TRBD1
abundance: -
CDR3aa: CASSEDRGANYGYTF
CDR3nt: TGTGCCAGCAGCGAAGACAGGGGAGCTAACTATGGCTACACCTTC

v_gene: TRBV6-1
j_gene: TRBJ1-2
d_gene: -
abundance: -
CDR3aa: CASSEEEAGPYGYTF
CDR3nt: TGTGCCAGCAGTGAAGAAGAAGCAGGACCCTATGGCTACACCTTC

v_gene: TRBV10-3
j_gene: TRBJ1-1
d_gene: -
abundance: once
CDR3aa: CAISPGAAEGTEAFF
CDR3nt: TGTGCCATCAGCCCAGGGGCAGCTGAGGGGACTGAAGCTTTCTTT

v_gene: TRBV15
j_gene: TRBJ2-7
d_gene: -
abundance: -
CDR3aa: CATRSGTAGSYEQYF
CDR3nt: TGTGCCACCAGGTCAGGGACCGCGGGATCCTACGAGCAGTACTTC

v_gene: TRBV6-5
j_gene: TRBJ1-3
d_gene: -
abundance: -
CDR3aa: CASKGGVGNTIYF
CDR3nt: TGTGCCAGCAAAGGAGGAGTCGGAAACACCATATATTTT

v_gene: TRBV5-4
j_gene: TRBJ2-5
d_gene: -
abundance: -
CDR3aa: CASSHTRTQETQYF
CDR3nt: TGTGCCAGCAGCCATACAAGGACCCAAGAGACCCAGTACTTC